A selection of T cell receptor beta chains follows, all from one sample in a study of graft-versus-host responses after intestinal transplantation. The table came from immunoSEQ multiplex PCR; TCRdb's copy has only in-frame clones and leaves some out. The table lists 85,000 to 130,000 clones, approximately 84% of them singletons. For these receptors, no antigen is known. The sample in question was unstimulated CD4+ T cells sorted from spleen or lymph node cells, obtained before intestinal transplant. The receptor set was obtained from a human donor who received an intestinal transplant. Each CDR3 is given with its conserved first and last residue. The D gene is left open where the match is weak. Size tells how often a clone was seen (once, few, many) or the class of an expanded clone, and some rows leave it out.

abundance	v_gene	j_gene	d_gene	CDR3aa	CDR3nt
NA	TRBV7-3	TRBJ2-1	TRBD2	CASSLSLAGNNEQFF	TGTGCCAGCAGCTTATCACTAGCGGGGAACAATGAGCAGTTCTTC
once	TRBV9	TRBJ2-1	TRBD2	CASSNSGSLMDEQFF	TGTGCCAGCAGCAATAGCGGGAGCCTAATGGATGAGCAGTTCTTC
NA	TRBV2	TRBJ1-5	NA	CASNVAPINQPQHF	TGTGCCAGCAATGTGGCTCCAATCAATCAGCCCCAGCATTTT
NA	TRBV7-3	TRBJ2-7	NA	CASTLKDLSYEQYF	TGTGCCAGCACCTTAAAGGACTTATCCTACGAGCAGTACTTC
NA	TRBV5-1	TRBJ2-1	TRBD1	CASSPGQGNEQFF	TGCGCCAGCAGCCCTGGACAGGGGAATGAGCAGTTCTTC
NA	TRBV1	TRBJ1-5	NA	CTSSQVQGGGCQPQHF	TGCACCAGCAGCCAAGTCCAAGGGGGGGGGTGTCAGCCCCAGCATTTT
NA	TRBV5-6	TRBJ2-7	TRBD1	CASSLVDRVGYEQYF	TGTGCCAGCAGCTTGGTCGACAGGGTTGGCTACGAGCAGTACTTC
NA	TRBV7-9	TRBJ2-5	NA	CASSLAGSVKTQYF	TGTGCCAGCAGCTTAGCGGGGTCAGTGAAGACCCAGTACTTC
few	TRBV10-2	TRBJ2-7	NA	CASTRAYEQYF	TGCGCCAGCACTAGGGCCTACGAGCAGTACTTC
once	TRBV9	TRBJ1-1	TRBD1	CASSTNQGAETEAFF	TGTGCCAGCAGCACAAATCAGGGGGCAGAAACTGAAGCTTTCTTT
NA	TRBV7-6	TRBJ1-3	TRBD1	CASSSGQPDVSGNTIYF	TGTGCCAGCAGCTCGGGACAGCCGGACGTCTCTGGAAACACCATATATTTT
once	TRBV19	TRBJ1-5	NA	CASSTGRDQPQHF	TGTGCCAGTAGTACCGGCCGGGACCAGCCCCAGCATTTT
NA	TRBV9	TRBJ2-1	NA	CASSVGGSYNEQFF	TGTGCCAGCAGCGTGGGGGGCTCCTACAATGAGCAGTTCTTC
few	TRBV20-1	TRBJ1-1	NA	CSARVNTEAFF	TGCAGTGCTAGGGTGAACACTGAAGCTTTCTTT
NA	TRBV10-1	TRBJ2-7	TRBD1	CASSGGQGKAYEQYF	TGCGCCAGCAGCGGTGGACAGGGGAAAGCTTACGAGCAGTACTTC
NA	TRBV7-7	TRBJ2-3	NA	CASSLTNSHGGTQYF	TGTGCCAGCAGCTTAACTAACTCACACGGGGGTACGCAGTATTTT
NA	TRBV7-9	TRBJ1-1	TRBD1	CASNPGTGLNTEAFF	TGTGCCAGCAACCCCGGGACAGGGCTGAACACTGAAGCTTTCTTT
NA	TRBV11-2	TRBJ2-2	TRBD1	CASSSPRVTGVGTGELFF	TGTGCCAGCAGCTCCCCGAGGGTGACAGGGGTAGGCACCGGGGAGCTGTTTTTT
few	TRBV19	TRBJ1-6	TRBD1	CASSIGTDYNSPLHF	TGTGCCAGTAGTATCGGGACAGATTATAATTCACCCCTCCACTTT
NA	TRBV6-6	TRBJ1-4	NA	CASSYSGGNEKLFF	TGTGCCAGCAGTTACTCGGGAGGTAATGAAAAACTGTTTTTT
few	TRBV5-4	TRBJ1-6	TRBD1	CASSQGTGANSPLHF	TGTGCCAGCAGCCAGGGGACAGGGGCCAATTCACCCCTCCACTTT
NA	TRBV6-1	TRBJ2-7	TRBD1	CASSVGQVGQGLSYEQYF	TGTGCCAGCAGTGTCGGCCAGGTGGGACAGGGGCTTTCCTACGAGCAGTACTTC
NA	TRBV7-6	TRBJ2-7	NA	CASSLEQPGLQYF	TGTGCCAGCAGCTTGGAACAGCCAGGGCTGCAGTACTTC
NA	TRBV2	TRBJ2-1	TRBD2	CASSSRTSGAVYNEQFF	TGTGCCAGCAGCTCCAGGACTAGCGGGGCCGTCTACAATGAGCAGTTCTTC
NA	TRBV9	TRBJ2-7	NA	CASSVVSTAFYEQYF	TGTGCCAGCAGCGTAGTTTCGACAGCTTTCTACGAGCAGTACTTC
NA	TRBV29-1	TRBJ2-7	NA	CSVEWGAAYEQYF	TGCAGCGTTGAATGGGGGGCGGCCTACGAGCAGTACTTC
NA	TRBV28	TRBJ2-2	TRBD1	CASSLWGTANTGELFF	TGTGCCAGCAGTTTATGGGGGACAGCCAACACCGGGGAGCTGTTTTTT
NA	TRBV15	TRBJ2-7	NA	CATSRDIGLTYEQYF	TGTGCCACCAGCAGAGATATCGGGTTAACCTACGAGCAGTACTTC
NA	TRBV7-6	TRBJ1-6	TRBD1	CASSYIDRGNSPLHF	TGTGCCAGCAGTTATATCGACAGGGGTAATTCACCCCTCCACTTT
NA	TRBV9	TRBJ2-6	NA	CASSVGLAGANVLTF	TGTGCCAGCAGCGTAGGGTTAGCTGGGGCCAACGTCCTGACTTTC
NA	TRBV9	TRBJ2-1	NA	CASSVRSGNEQFF	TGTGCCAGCAGCGTAAGGAGCGGCAATGAGCAGTTCTTC
NA	TRBV7-9	TRBJ1-5	NA	CASSAVRDTESNQPQHF	TGTGCCAGCAGCGCGGTCAGGGACACCGAGAGCAATCAGCCCCAGCATTTT
NA	TRBV2	TRBJ1-6	NA	CASTPTGSSYNSPLHF	TGTGCCAGCACCCCTACAGGGAGCTCCTATAATTCACCCCTCCACTTT
NA	TRBV10-2	TRBJ2-3	TRBD2	CASSVRLAGGPVGTDTQYF	TGCGCCAGCAGTGTCAGGCTAGCGGGAGGGCCGGTTGGCACAGATACGCAGTATTTT
NA	TRBV27	TRBJ2-5	NA	CASSLTPPGEYGTQYF	TGTGCCAGCAGTTTAACCCCGCCCGGGGAGTATGGGACCCAGTACTTC
NA	TRBV7-9	TRBJ2-3	TRBD1	CASEDRGRSDTQYF	TGTGCCAGCGAGGACAGGGGGCGTTCAGATACGCAGTATTTT
NA	TRBV5-1	TRBJ1-2	TRBD1	CASSERDRGQYGYTF	TGCGCCAGCAGCGAGAGGGACAGGGGACAATATGGCTACACCTTC
NA	TRBV18	TRBJ2-7	NA	CASSPAGPTYEQYF	TGTGCCAGCTCACCGGCAGGGCCTACCTACGAGCAGTACTTC
NA	TRBV27	TRBJ2-3	TRBD2	CASSLRSRTSGTSTDTQYF	TGTGCCAGCAGTTTAAGGTCCCGAACTAGCGGGACTAGCACAGATACGCAGTATTTT
NA	TRBV20-1	TRBJ1-2	NA	CSARRSYGYTF	TGCAGTGCTAGACGGTCGTATGGCTACACCTTC
NA	TRBV5-6	TRBJ1-2	NA	CASSSKAVVRRNYGYTF	TGTGCCAGCAGCTCTAAGGCGGTCGTGAGGCGTAACTATGGCTACACCTTC
NA	TRBV19	TRBJ2-7	TRBD2	CASSIGGDGDLTEQYF	TGTGCCAGTAGTATCGGGGGGGATGGGGATCTCACCGAGCAGTACTTC